This entry lists 22 T cell receptor beta chains sequenced from one sample in a study of shared clonotypes between healthy human individuals. Profiled with immunoSEQ multiplex PCR; TCRdb holds only in-frame clones, not every one. The sample lists under 2.5 million clones; under 95% were seen once. Sequenced: naive CD4+ T cells from PBMCs. Subset given: CD45RA+ positively selected. These receptors all come from a man aged 18-30 years in good health. Some clones in this sample may be carry-over from other donors' samples.

The CDR3 protein is CASSRDTSTDTQYF. CDR3 coding DNA: TGTGCCAGCTCCAGGGACACAAGCACAGATACGCAGTATTTT. V usage is TRBV18 and J usage is TRBJ2-3; weak D call: TRBD1 (6 bases). The CDR3 runs 14 residues. Trimming removed 6 bases from V and 0 bases from J, with 10 bases in between. Looked up from germline, CDR1 is KGHSH and CDR2 is LQKENI.

Only a few counts were recorded for this clone. Other DNA variants within this sample encode the same CDR3. V and J are TRBV18 and TRBJ2-7; D remains unclear. V dropped 2 bases and J dropped 2 bases, with 4 bases sitting between them. The CDR3 runs 12 residues. The germline CDR1 and CDR2 sequences are KGHSH and LQKENI. The CDR3 reads CASSPGAYEQYF. CDR3 bases: TGTGCCAGCTCACCAGGGGCCTACGAGCAGTACTTC.

Concerning this clone itself: The sample carries other DNA sequences with the same CDR3. The genes are TRBV28 and TRBJ2-7; D is uncertain. Trimming cost V 8 bases and J 3 bases, with 17 bases left between them. The CDR3 length is 14 residues. CDR1 MDHEN and CDR2 SYDVKM come from the germline V gene. The CDR3 loop reads CASAPRQLNYEQYF. The CDR3 DNA reads as TGTGCCAGCGCCCCCAGGCAGCTAAACTACGAGCAGTACTTC.

The CDR3 DNA is TGCGCCAGCAGCCAAGAATTCCTAGCGGGGAACACCGGGGAGCTGTTTTTT. Its translation: CASSQEFLAGNTGELFF. The chain combines TRBV4-3 with TRBJ2-2, with 8 bases that match TRBD2. The CDR3 runs to 17 residues. V was clipped by 0 bases and J by 1 base; unmatched bases: 4. Germline values: CDR1 LGHNA, CDR2 YSLEER.

The chain recombines TRBV18 with TRBJ2-5; 11 bases are a match to TRBD2. Germline V lookup: CDR1 KGHSH, CDR2 LQKENI. J lost 6 bases, V lost 3 bases, and 12 bases had no gene match. CDR3 length equals 17 residues. As DNA, the CDR3 is TGTGCCAGCTCACCGGGGACTAGCGGCAGAAACGTGAAGACCCAGTACTTC. Protein sequence: CASSPGTSGRNVKTQYF. Full variable domain (remainder filled in from reference TRBV18 and TRBJ2-5): NAGVMQNPRHLVRRRGQEARLRCSPMKGHSHVYWYRQLPEEGLKFMVYLQKENIIDESGMPKERFSAEFPKEGPSILRIQQVVRGDSAAYFCASSPGTSGRNVKTQYFGPGTRLLVL.

The DNA of the CDR3 is TGTGCCAGCAGCCTTTTTCAGGGCACTGAAGCTTTCTTT. Translation: CASSLFQGTEAFF. V and J are TRBV7-3 and TRBJ1-1; possible D gene TRBD1, 5 bases. Deletions cut 5 bases from V and 4 bases from J, with 11 bases between. This CDR3 has 13 residues. Germline lookup yields CDR1 SGHTA and CDR2 FQGTGA. The whole variable domain, remainder taken from reference TRBV7-3 and TRBJ1-1, is GAGVSQTPSNKVTEKGKYVELRCDPISGHTALYWYRQSLGQGPEFLIYFQGTGAADDSGLPNDRFFAVRPEGSVSTLKIQRTERGDSAVYLCASSLFQGTEAFFGQGTRLTVV.

This sequence joins TRBV7-8 and TRBJ2-1; the D gene is possibly TRBD2 (6 bases). The CDR3 consists of 15 residues. The V and J ends lost 1 base and 4 bases respectively, with 11 bases between them. Germline loops: CDR1 SGHVS, CDR2 FQNEAQ. The CDR3 loop is CASSLELAAYNEQFF. In nucleotides, the CDR3 is TGTGCCAGCAGCTTAGAACTAGCAGCGTACAATGAGCAGTTCTTC.

This chain connects TRBV10-3 to TRBJ2-5, with 8 nucleotides matching TRBD1. The V segment lost 8 bases and the J segment 4 bases; nucleotides outside the gene matches: 6. CDR1 and CDR2 from the germline V gene are ENHRY and SYGVKD. The CDR3 covers 13 residues. CDR3 bases: TGTGCCATCGGGGGCACAGGGGGAGAGACCCAGTACTTC. Protein: CAIGGTGGETQYF.

The sample holds one count of this clone. The rearrangement joins TRBV5-4 to TRBJ2-7; D remains unclear. In germline, CDR1 is SGHNT, CDR2 YYREEE (reference sequence). This CDR3 is built from 11 residues. Trimming shortened V by 6 bases and J by 12 bases, and 16 bases separated the two germline ends. The chain's CDR3 is CASTMGRKTYF. The CDR3 bases are TGTGCCAGCACTATGGGCCGCAAAACGTACTTC.

This chain uses TRBV6-6 with TRBJ2-2; D might be TRBD2 (6 bases). The CDR3 extends over 15 amino acids. The V gene lost 6 bases and the J gene lost 3 bases, with 14 bases spanning the gap. Germline lookup yields CDR1 MNHNY and CDR2 SVGAGI (reference sequence). The CDR3 loop is CASSSLAYDTGELFF. Written as DNA, the CDR3 is TGTGCCAGCAGCTCTCTAGCGTACGACACCGGGGAGCTGTTTTTT.

The V and J genes are TRBV5-8 and TRBJ2-1; 8 bases map to TRBD1. After removal of 4 bases from V and 6 bases from J, the junction contained 12 bases not matched to a gene. CDR3 size: 16 residues. In germline, CDR1 is SGHTS, CDR2 YDEGEE. CDR3: CASSQPWGQVFNEQFF. For the CDR3, the DNA is TGTGCCAGCAGCCAACCCTGGGGACAGGTTTTCAATGAGCAGTTCTTC.

The chain employs TRBV11-2 and TRBJ2-1; TRBD1 matches at 7 bases. Per the germline V gene, CDR1 is SGHAT and CDR2 is FQNNGV. The CDR3 length is 17 residues. J gave up 4 bases and V 5 bases, and 14 bases lay outside the gene matches. DNA for the CDR3: TGTGCCAGCAGCGTCGACAGGGCCGCAATATCTTACAATGAGCAGTTCTTC. This gives the protein CASSVDRAAISYNEQFF.

This rearrangement joins TRBV10-3 to TRBJ2-7; D ambiguous. The germline V gene encodes CDR1 ENHRY and CDR2 SYGVKD. The germline V and J ends were trimmed by 10 bases and 4 bases, with 14 bases remaining between them. The CDR3 spans 12 residues. CDR3 coding DNA: TGTGCCACGCGACCCACCGATTACGAGCAGTACTTC. Encoded protein: CATRPTDYEQYF.

The CDR3 DNA follows: TGCGCCAGCAGCTTGGGCCAGGCGGGCGGCAATCAGCCCCAGCATTTT. Residues: CASSLGQAGGNQPQHF. V usage is TRBV5-1 and J usage is TRBJ1-5; D is unresolved. The CDR3 covers 16 residues. The V end was cut by 0 bases, the J end by 2 bases, with 12 bases between. The V gene's germline CDR1 is SGHRS and CDR2 YFSETQ.

The chain employs TRBV7-9 and TRBJ2-3, with TRBD1 matching 7 bases. There are 16 residues in the CDR3. V trimming: 4 bases; J trimming: 2 bases; junction bases outside the gene matches: 9. Germline CDR1 reads SEHNR; CDR2 reads FQNEAQ (reference sequence). The CDR3 region has the DNA TGTGCCAGCAGCTCCAGACAGGGCCCCAACACAGATACGCAGTATTTT. This gives the protein CASSSRQGPNTDTQYF. The whole variable domain, remainder taken from reference TRBV7-9 and TRBJ2-3, is DTGVSQNPRHKITKRGQNVTFRCDPISEHNRLYWYRQTLGQGPEFLTYFQNEAQLEKSRLLSDRFSAERPKGSFSTLEIQRTEQGDSAMYLCASSSRQGPNTDTQYFGPGTRLTVL.

The chain employs TRBV29-1 and TRBJ2-2, with 8 bases identical to TRBD2. The trim removed 6 bases at V and 5 bases at J, leaving 8 bases unmatched. Germline CDR1 is SQVTM and CDR2 is ANQGSEA. This CDR3 contains 14 residues. CDR3 in amino acids: CSVSSGIGTGELFF. The CDR3 coding sequence is TGCAGCGTGAGTAGCGGGATCGGTACCGGGGAGCTGTTTTTT.

This clone is a singleton in its sample. The chain joins TRBV5-1 to TRBJ2-1, with 11 bases matching TRBD2. This CDR3 is 15 amino acids long. With 2 bases clipped from V and 6 bases from J, the junction kept 4 bases outside the gene matches. Germline V CDR1 and CDR2: SGHRS, YFSETQ. As DNA, the CDR3 is TGCGCCAGCAGCTTAGCTAGCGGGAGGTTCAATGAGCAGTTCTTC. It specifies CASSLASGRFNEQFF. Looking up the rest from reference TRBV5-1 and TRBJ2-1 gives the full variable domain: KAGVTQTPRYLIKTRGQQVTLSCSPISGHRSVSWYQQTPGQGLQFLFEYFSETQRNKGNFPGRFSGRQFSNSRSEMNVSTLELGDSALYLCASSLASGRFNEQFFGPGTRLTVL.

CDR3 protein: CASSAGQVPNTGELFF. CDR3 in DNA: TGTGCCAGCTCAGCCGGACAGGTGCCGAACACCGGGGAGCTGTTTTTT. The V and J genes are TRBV18 and TRBJ2-2; 7 bases are shared with TRBD1. V lost 5 bases to trimming and J lost 0 bases; unmatched junction nucleotides: 6. CDR3 size: 16 residues. CDR1 is KGHSH, CDR2 LQKENI, per germline.

For this clone: Different DNA sequences within this sample yield the same CDR3. The chain recombines TRBV18 with TRBJ2-7; 9 bases align to TRBD1. Trimming took 3 bases from V and 2 from J; bases not matched to a gene: 5. CDR1 is KGHSH, CDR2 LQKENI, per germline. The CDR3 loop spans 15 amino acids. Here the CDR3 DNA reads TGTGCCAGCTCACCTCCGGGACAGGGAGCCTACGAGCAGTACTTC. Residues: CASSPPGQGAYEQYF. The full variable domain, in which reference TRBV18 and TRBJ2-7 provide the parts outside the CDR3, is NAGVMQNPRHLVRRRGQEARLRCSPMKGHSHVYWYRQLPEEGLKFMVYLQKENIIDESGMPKERFSAEFPKEGPSILRIQQVVRGDSAAYFCASSPPGQGAYEQYFGPGTRLTVT.

The rearrangement links TRBV18 to TRBJ2-1, with TRBD1 matching 9 bases. CDR1 is KGHSH and CDR2 is LQKENI in the germline V gene. The CDR3 extends over 15 amino acids. V shed 6 bases, J shed 5 bases, and the junction held 8 bases outside the gene matches. The CDR3 protein is CASSLLGDRDNEQFF. CDR3 DNA sequence: TGTGCCAGCTCCCTCCTCGGGGACAGGGACAATGAGCAGTTCTTC. Full variable domain (outside the CDR3, taken from reference TRBV18 and TRBJ2-1): NAGVMQNPRHLVRRRGQEARLRCSPMKGHSHVYWYRQLPEEGLKFMVYLQKENIIDESGMPKERFSAEFPKEGPSILRIQQVVRGDSAAYFCASSLLGDRDNEQFFGPGTRLTVL.

The J gene is TRBJ1-2, the V gene TRBV25-1; 7 bases fit TRBD1. After removal of 3 bases from V and 0 bases from J, the junction contained 4 bases not matched to a gene. CDR3 size: 15 residues. Germline CDR1 and CDR2: MGHDK and SYGVNS. CDR3 sequence reads: CASSEWGQSNYGYTF. In DNA form, the CDR3 reads TGTGCCAGCAGTGAGTGGGGACAGTCTAACTATGGCTACACCTTC.

In its sample, this clone was seen once. V is TRBV5-1 and J is TRBJ2-5, with 10 bases matching TRBD1. Germline assignment: CDR1 SGHRS and CDR2 YFSETQ. V lost 1 base and J lost 4; bases outside the gene matches: 4. The CDR3 loop spans 15 amino acids. The CDR3 DNA follows: TGCGCCAGCAGCTTGATCAGGACAGGGGGAGAGACCCAGTACTTC. The encoded protein is CASSLIRTGGETQYF. Complete variable domain (other parts from reference TRBV5-1 and TRBJ2-5): KAGVTQTPRYLIKTRGQQVTLSCSPISGHRSVSWYQQTPGQGLQFLFEYFSETQRNKGNFPGRFSGRQFSNSRSEMNVSTLELGDSALYLCASSLIRTGGETQYFGPGTRLLVL.